These 20 T cell receptor beta chains came from one sample sequenced in a study of cytomegalovirus exposure and HLA in healthy donors. The table came from immunoSEQ multiplex PCR; TCRdb's copy has only in-frame clones and leaves some out. Of approximately 300,000 clones listed, about 90% were seen once; the top ten hold 1% to 1.5%. Sequencing input: PBMCs. The source is a woman in her twenties or thirties in good health and CMV-seropositive.

The J gene is TRBJ2-2, the V gene TRBV7-3; weak D call: TRBD1 (5 bases). V was cut by 5 bases and J by 4 bases, with 11 bases left in between. Germline CDR1 reads SGHTA; CDR2 reads FQGTGA. The length of the CDR3 is 14 residues. The CDR3 spells CASSPDTITGELFF. The CDR3 DNA sequence: TGTGCCAGCAGCCCGGACACCATCACCGGGGAGCTGTTTTTT.

This rearrangement joins TRBV7-8 to TRBJ2-7; the D is unclear. This CDR3 spans 11 amino acids. Between the trimmed V and J ends, which lost 1 base and 5 bases, there was a span of 3 bases. Per the germline V gene, CDR1 is SGHVS and CDR2 is FQNEAQ. The CDR3 loop reads CASSLEHEQYF. The CDR3 region has the DNA TGTGCCAGCAGCTTAGAACACGAGCAGTACTTC. The whole variable domain, remainder taken from reference TRBV7-8 and TRBJ2-7, is GAGVSQSPRYKVAKRGQDVALRCDPISGHVSLFWYQQALGQGPEFLTYFQNEAQLDKSGLPSDRFFAERPEGSVSTLKIQRTQQEDSAVYLCASSLEHEQYFGPGTRLTVT.

The J gene is TRBJ2-7, the V gene TRBV5-1, with 9 bases that match TRBD1. The CDR3 is made up of 15 amino acids. The germline gives CDR1 SGHRS, CDR2 YFSETQ. The V segment lost 0 bases and the J segment 5 bases; nucleotides outside the gene matches: 6. The CDR3 is CASSLAGDRDHEQYF. As DNA, the CDR3 is TGCGCCAGCAGCTTGGCCGGGGACAGGGACCACGAGCAGTACTTC. Using reference TRBV5-1 and TRBJ2-7 for the parts outside the CDR3, the full variable domain is KAGVTQTPRYLIKTRGQQVTLSCSPISGHRSVSWYQQTPGQGLQFLFEYFSETQRNKGNFPGRFSGRQFSNSRSEMNVSTLELGDSALYLCASSLAGDRDHEQYFGPGTRLTVT.

Points on this clone: This sample includes further DNA sequences coding for the same CDR3. The chain uses TRBV11-3 and TRBJ2-1; D remains ambiguous. Germline V gene sequence: CDR1 SGHNT, CDR2 YENEEA. This CDR3 has 13 residues. Trimming removed 6 bases from V and 1 base from J, with 7 bases in between. The CDR3 DNA reads as TGTGCCAGCAGTGCAGGATCCTACAATGAGCAGTTCTTC. This codes for CASSAGSYNEQFF.

The rearrangement links TRBV29-1 to TRBJ1-2; D is ambiguous. Between the trimmed V and J ends, which lost 3 bases and 4 bases, there was a span of 9 bases. CDR1 and CDR2 from the germline V gene are SQVTM and ANQGSEA. The CDR3 totals 12 residues. CDR3 coding DNA: TGCAGCGTTGAGGCAGAAAGCTATGGCTACACCTTC. Translated: CSVEAESYGYTF. Drawing the rest from reference TRBV29-1 and TRBJ1-2, the complete variable domain is SAVISQKPSRDICQRGTSLTIQCQVDSQVTMMFWYRQQPGQSLTLIATANQGSEATYESGFVIDKFPISRPNLTFSTLTVSNMSPEDSSIYLCSVEAESYGYTFGSGTRLTVV.

This rearrangement joins TRBV29-1 to TRBJ1-1, with 7 bases that match TRBD1. Per germline, CDR1 SQVTM and CDR2 ANQGSEA. CDR3 length: 12 residues. The V and J ends lost 6 bases and 5 bases, in that order; junction bases with no gene match: 6. CDR3 residues: CSVNRGRTEAFF. CDR3 DNA: TGCAGCGTGAACAGGGGTCGGACTGAAGCTTTCTTT.

The chain recombines TRBV6-1 with TRBJ1-1; no definite D call. CDR1 and CDR2 from the germline V gene are MNHNS and SASEGT. The CDR3 spans 11 residues. Between the trimmed V and J ends, which lost 7 bases and 0 bases, there was a span of 3 bases. CDR3 residues: CASTMNTEAFF. CDR3 DNA: TGTGCCAGCACGATGAACACTGAAGCTTTCTTT.

This rearrangement joins TRBV27 to TRBJ1-2; D is unclear. CDR1 is MNHEY, CDR2 SMNVEV, per germline (reference sequence). V lost 2 bases and J 4 bases, leaving 14 bases between the germline ends. This CDR3 has 15 amino acids. CDR3 loop: CASSLGQSPSYGYTF. The CDR3 bases are TGTGCCAGCAGTTTAGGGCAGTCTCCATCCTATGGCTACACCTTC.

This sequence joins TRBV4-3 and TRBJ2-2; the D gene is possibly TRBD2 (6 bases). The length of the CDR3 is 14 residues. V gave up 1 base and J gave up 6 bases, with 9 bases separating them. Germline V gives CDR1 LGHNA, CDR2 YSLEER. This CDR3 is CASSQASVPGELFF. The CDR3 DNA sequence: TGCGCCAGCAGCCAAGCTAGCGTTCCCGGGGAGCTGTTTTTT.

This sequence joins TRBV27 and TRBJ1-6; the match to TRBD1 covers 7 bases. V trimming: 0 bases; J trimming: 7 bases; junction bases outside the gene matches: 6. The germline gives CDR1 MNHEY, CDR2 SMNVEV (reference sequence). The CDR3 consists of 16 residues. Here the CDR3 DNA reads TGTGCCAGCAGTTTATCGTGGGGACAGCGAAATTCACCCCTCCACTTT. Amino acids: CASSLSWGQRNSPLHF.

The chain employs TRBV6-6 and TRBJ2-7; the match to TRBD1 covers 9 bases. With 5 bases clipped from V and 2 bases from J, the junction kept 4 bases outside the gene matches. CDR3 length: 14 residues. Germline lookup yields CDR1 MNHNY and CDR2 SVGAGI (reference sequence). The CDR3 nucleotides are TGTGCCAGCAGTCTAGGACAGGGGCCCTACGAGCAGTACTTC. This encodes CASSLGQGPYEQYF.

V is TRBV5-6 and J is TRBJ2-1; unclear D gene. The CDR3 extends over 14 amino acids. CDR1 and CDR2 (germline): SGHDT, YYEEEE. The V gene lost 1 base and the J gene lost 3 bases, with 8 bases spanning the gap. The DNA for the CDR3 is TGTGCCAGCAGCTTGATAGACCTCTACAATGAGCAGTTCTTC. Encoded protein: CASSLIDLYNEQFF.

The chain recombines TRBV7-9 with TRBJ2-7; no clear D gene. CDR3 length: 14 residues. In germline, CDR1 is SEHNR, CDR2 FQNEAQ (reference sequence). Trimming pared 1 base from V and 2 bases from J, leaving 9 bases between. The DNA for the CDR3 is TGTGCCAGCAGCTTAGGAGGTCGGACCTACGAGCAGTACTTC. It codes for CASSLGGRTYEQYF.

This clone was detected only once. The genes are TRBV7-9 and TRBJ1-2; D ambiguous. This CDR3 contains 15 residues. Germline V CDR1 and CDR2: SEHNR, FQNEAQ (reference sequence). V gave up 3 bases and J gave up 1 base, with 12 bases separating them. The chain's CDR3 is CASSFTSHLNYGYTF. The CDR3 DNA reads TGTGCCAGCAGCTTCACCTCCCATCTTAACTATGGCTACACCTTC.

The chain joins TRBV7-3 to TRBJ2-2; D is unresolved. The CDR3 runs 14 residues. Germline CDR1 SGHTA, CDR2 FQGTGA. The V gene lost 0 bases and the J gene lost 2 bases, with 4 bases spanning the gap. The chain's CDR3 is CASSLTRNTGELFF. In nucleotides, the CDR3 is TGTGCCAGCAGCTTAACCCGTAACACCGGGGAGCTGTTTTTT.

The chain carries TRBV5-8 and TRBJ2-5; possibly TRBD2 for D (6 bases). CDR3 length: 14 residues. Between the trimmed V and J ends, which lost 5 bases and 5 bases, there was a span of 16 bases. Per the germline V gene, CDR1 is SGHTS and CDR2 is YDEGEE. CDR3 bases: TGTGCCAGCAGTGTCCTGTCGGGGGAGGAGACCCAGTACTTC. Translation: CASSVLSGEETQYF.

The V call is TRBV7-6, the J call TRBJ2-1; 7 positions match TRBD2. J gave up 0 bases and V 1 base, and 6 bases lay outside the gene matches. The CDR3 extends over 17 amino acids. Germline V lookup: CDR1 SGHVS, CDR2 FNYEAQ. The chain's CDR3 is CASSLVRGGSSYNEQFF. The DNA for the CDR3 is TGTGCCAGCAGCTTAGTTAGGGGCGGGAGCTCCTACAATGAGCAGTTCTTC.

The chain uses TRBV28 and TRBJ2-7, with D perhaps TRBD2 (6 bases). The CDR3 length is 14 residues. CDR1 is MDHEN, CDR2 SYDVKM, per germline. Between the trimmed V and J ends, which lost 8 bases and 2 bases, there was a span of 16 bases. The CDR3 coding sequence is TGTGCCAGCTCTTTCGGGGGACCCCCCTACGAGCAGTACTTC. It translates to CASSFGGPPYEQYF.

The chain uses TRBV7-2 and TRBJ2-1; 8 bases agree with TRBD1. The CDR3 is 15 amino acids. J lost 8 bases, V lost 6 bases, and 12 bases had no gene match. In germline, CDR1 is SGHTA, CDR2 FQGNSA. This CDR3 reads CASSSGRGRWDEQFF. The CDR3 DNA reads TGTGCCAGCAGTAGTGGCAGGGGGCGCTGGGATGAGCAGTTCTTC.

The chain employs TRBV27 and TRBJ1-1; D ambiguous. The germline CDR1 and CDR2 sequences are MNHEY and SMNVEV (reference sequence). Trimming removed 2 bases from V and 4 bases from J, with 8 bases in between. The CDR3 is 13 amino acids. The CDR3 is CASSLRPGTEAFF. CDR3 coding DNA: TGTGCCAGCAGTTTAAGGCCCGGCACTGAAGCTTTCTTT.